The sequence of this T cell receptor beta chain was determined in a study of shared clonotypes between healthy human individuals. The overall study: CD8 memory received one plate per donor, CD8 naive two, CD4 memory three and CD4 naive three.

Study-level points and caveats: Clonotype sharing across a few donors was observed for around 4.8% of naive CD4 clonotypes. Sampling covered nothing but blood. Tissue TCR repertoires likely differ from those found in blood.

There are a few counts of this clone. Its antigen is not identified. Assay used: immunoSEQ multiplex PCR; TCRdb lists only in-frame clones, some missing. The sample consists of roughly 1.4 million clones, about 98.5% of them appearing once. CDR1 and CDR2 (germline): LNHDA, SQIVND (reference sequence). There are 10 residues in the CDR3. V was shortened by 8 bases and J by 14 bases, with 15 bases between the two germline ends. This clonotype was sampled from a man aged 30-40 years in good health. V and J are TRBV19 and TRBJ1-2; D call uncertain. The sequencing sample was made of naive CD4+ T cells sorted from blood. Subset specified: CD45RA+ positively selected. This CDR3 reads CASRAVGFTF. The CDR3 nucleotides are TGTGCCAGTCGCGCAGTCGGTTTTACCTTC.